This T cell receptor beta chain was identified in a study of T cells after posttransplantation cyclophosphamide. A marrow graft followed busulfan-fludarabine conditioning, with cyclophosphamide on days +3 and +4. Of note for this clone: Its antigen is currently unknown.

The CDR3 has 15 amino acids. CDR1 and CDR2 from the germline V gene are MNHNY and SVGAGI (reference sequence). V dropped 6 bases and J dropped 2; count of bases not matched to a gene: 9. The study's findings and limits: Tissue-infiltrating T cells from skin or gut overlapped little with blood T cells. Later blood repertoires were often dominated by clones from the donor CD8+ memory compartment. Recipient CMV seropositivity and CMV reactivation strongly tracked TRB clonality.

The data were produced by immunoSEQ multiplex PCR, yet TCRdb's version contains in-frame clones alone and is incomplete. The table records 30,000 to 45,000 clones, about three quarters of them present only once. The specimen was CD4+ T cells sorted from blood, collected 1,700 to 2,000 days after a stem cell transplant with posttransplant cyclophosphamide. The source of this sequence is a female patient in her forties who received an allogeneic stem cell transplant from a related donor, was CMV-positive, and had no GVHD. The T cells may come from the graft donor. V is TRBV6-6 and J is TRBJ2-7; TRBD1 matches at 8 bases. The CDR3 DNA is TGTGCCAGCAGGGACAGGGAAGGAGGGGCCTACGAGCAGTACTTC. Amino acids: CASRDREGGAYEQYF.